This TCR beta chain was sequenced in a study of blood T cell repertoires in COVID-19. In the study overall: The samples span acute and convalescent COVID-19 from the United States, Italy and Spain. In each case, the material was cDNA or gDNA derived from T cells, B-cell-depleted T cells, or PBMCs.

Authors' processing steps: Reference gene primer amplification in the assay estimated nucleated cell counts. Generated by immunoSEQ multiplex PCR, the TCRdb table keeps only in-frame clones and is missing some. That table furnishes V, J and clone size, whereas the DNA furnished D and trimming. This table has over 200,000 clones, more than 70% appearing once. Looked up from germline, CDR1 is SGHTA and CDR2 is FQGTGA. The CDR3 extends over 13 amino acids. Trimming took 5 bases from V and 3 from J, leaving 11 bases between them. The receptor's source is a woman in her sixties or seventies with acute or convalescent COVID-19. The sequenced material came from peripheral blood. The J gene is TRBJ2-7, the V gene TRBV7-3; tentatively, D is TRBD1 (6 bases). CDR3 region: CASSQDRLYEQYF. CDR3 nucleotide sequence: TGTGCCAGCAGCCAAGACAGGCTCTACGAGCAGTACTTC.